This T cell receptor beta chain was documented in a study of T cell repertoires in cytomegalovirus infection. Overall study results and limits: The ex vivo response was dominated by HLA-C-restricted CMV-specific TCR beta clonotypes. Individuals carrying CMV plus the relevant HLA were identified by cumulative frequency of public TCR beta families.

TCRdb itself ran the reads through MiXCR, one entry per CDR3 protein. This table has about 230,000 distinct CDR3 sequences, 22% appearing once. This clonotype has a handful of counts. Its target is unknown. Between the trimmed V and J ends, which lost 7 bases and 4 bases, there was a span of 17 bases. The CDR3 consists of 13 residues. Germline CDR1 DFQATT, CDR2 SNEGSKA (reference sequence). This TCR was recovered from a human donor in good health (CMV status not recorded). Some clones in this sample may be carry-over from other donors' samples. The rearrangement joins TRBV20-1 to TRBJ2-7; no firm D call. The source material was CD8+ T cells from PBMCs. This CDR3 reads CSVGRRWRYEQYF. The CDR3 DNA reads TGCAGTGTTGGCCGTCGGTGGAGATACGAGCAGTACTTC.